These T cell receptor beta chains were read from a single sample in a study of OX40 agonist ivuxolimab in advanced cancers. Profiled with immunoSEQ multiplex PCR; TCRdb holds only in-frame clones, not every one. The repertoire holds around 63,000 clones, with about 88% as singletons. This material consisted of CD4+ or CD8+ T cells sorted from blood, taken in a trial of the OX40 agonist ivuxolimab. These receptors were obtained from an adult with an advanced solid tumor such as melanoma, head and neck, liver or kidney cancer. The CDR3 runs from the conserved cysteine through the conserved F or W. The D gene is left open where the match is weak. Size tells how often a clone was seen (once, few, many) or the class of an expanded clone, and some rows leave it out.

TRBJ1-2,TRBV27,NA,15,NA,TGTGCCAGCAGTTCGGTCACCCAGGCGATCTATGGCTACACCTTC,CASSSVTQAIYGYTF
TRBJ2-7,TRBV6-6,TRBD2,15,once,TGTGCCAGCAGTTACTCTTTAGCGGGAGGCTACGAGCAGTACTTC,CASSYSLAGGYEQYF
TRBJ2-2,TRBV6-1,TRBD2,16,NA,TGTGCCAGCAGTGGGGGACTAGCGGGAGGGGCCGGGGAGCTGTTTTTT,CASSGGLAGGAGELFF
TRBJ2-7,TRBV10-3,TRBD2,13,NA,TGTGCCACAGCACGGGAGGGCCGAGACGAGCAGTACTTC,CATAREGRDEQYF
TRBJ1-1,TRBV4-2,NA,12,few,TGTGCCAGCAGCCTCGGAGGGGATGAAGCTTTCTTT,CASSLGGDEAFF
TRBJ2-1,TRBV9,TRBD2,17,NA,TGTGCCAGCAGCGTAGATCCTAGCGGGGGGTTTTACAATGAGCAGTTCTTC,CASSVDPSGGFYNEQFF
TRBJ1-2,TRBV4-1,NA,16,NA,TGCGCCAGCAGCCAAGACGGAGGAGGGAAGGACTATGGCTACACCTTC,CASSQDGGGKDYGYTF
TRBJ2-5,TRBV19,TRBD1,14,NA,TGTGCCAGTAGTACCCGCGAACAGGGGGAGACCCAGTACTTC,CASSTREQGETQYF
TRBJ2-5,TRBV2,NA,15,NA,TGTGCCAGCAGTGATAGGCACAACCCCCAAGAGACCCAGTACTTC,CASSDRHNPQETQYF
TRBJ2-7,TRBV5-1,TRBD1,14,NA,TGCGCCAGCAGCCTCTCGGGACAGGGCTACGAGCAGTACTTC,CASSLSGQGYEQYF
TRBJ1-1,TRBV4-1,NA,15,few,TGCGCCAGCAGCCGAGGCCCCGCGGGAGACACTGAAGCTTTCTTT,CASSRGPAGDTEAFF
TRBJ1-4,TRBV6-6,TRBD1,14,NA,TGTGCCAGCCTCGGAACAGGGGGGGATGAAAAACTGTTTTTT,CASLGTGGDEKLFF
TRBJ2-1,TRBV15,NA,14,NA,TGTGCCACCAGCCCTTCGGGGCCCTACAATGAGCAGTTCTTC,CATSPSGPYNEQFF
TRBJ2-7,TRBV4-1,TRBD2,17,once,TGCGCCAGCAGTCAATATAGCGGGAGGGCCTCCTCCTACGAGCAGTACTTC,CASSQYSGRASSYEQYF
TRBJ2-2,TRBV5-1,NA,14,NA,TGCGCCAGCAGCTCTGCAGGAGGCACCGGGGAGCTGTTTTTT,CASSSAGGTGELFF
TRBJ2-7,TRBV6-1,TRBD1,16,NA,TGTGCCAGCAGTGAATTGCTCACAGGGGCGACTTACGAGCAGTACTTC,CASSELLTGATYEQYF
TRBJ2-7,TRBV16,TRBD2,17,NA,TGTGCCAGCAGCCGAACAGACGGGACTAGCGGGATTCCCGAGCAGTACTTC,CASSRTDGTSGIPEQYF
TRBJ2-7,TRBV9,NA,14,NA,TGTGCCAGCAGCTCCCGGACGGGAACCTACGAGCAGTACTTC,CASSSRTGTYEQYF
TRBJ1-5,TRBV6-1,NA,14,NA,TGTGCCAGCAGTCATGGACAGAGCAATCAGCCCCAGCATTTT,CASSHGQSNQPQHF
TRBJ2-1,TRBV18,NA,16,NA,TGTGCCAGCTCACCACCGGGAGGTTCTTCCTACAATGAGCAGTTCTTC,CASSPPGGSSYNEQFF
TRBJ1-1,TRBV5-1,NA,14,NA,TGCGCCAGCAGCTTGAAACCGGCAGGGACTGAAGCTTTCTTT,CASSLKPAGTEAFF
TRBJ1-2,TRBV6-1,TRBD1,15,NA,TGTGCCAGCAGCTCCGAGCACAGGGGGTTACATGGCTACACCTTC,CASSSEHRGLHGYTF
TRBJ2-7,TRBV7-9,TRBD1,16,once,TGTGCCAGCAGCCCTTCAGCGGGGACAGGGGACTATGAGCAGTACTTC,CASSPSAGTGDYEQYF
TRBJ2-2,TRBV7-9,TRBD2,17,NA,TGTGCCAGCAGCATTATAGCGGGAGGGACGAACACCGGGGAGCTGTTTTTT,CASSIIAGGTNTGELFF
TRBJ1-2,TRBV28,TRBD1,17,NA,TGTGCCAGCAGTTCACTCTACAGACCCGGGACAGACTATGGCTACACCTTC,CASSSLYRPGTDYGYTF
TRBJ1-1,TRBV7-9,NA,12,NA,TGTGCCAGCAGCACCATTGGGGGAGAAGCTTTCTTT,CASSTIGGEAFF
TRBJ1-1,TRBV6-1,NA,11,NA,TGTGCCAGCAGAGATAACACTGAAGCTTTCTTT,CASRDNTEAFF
TRBJ2-2,TRBV6-5,NA,14,NA,TGTGCCAGCAGTCGACGGGAGAACACCGGGGAGCTGTTTTTT,CASSRRENTGELFF
TRBJ1-5,TRBV7-9,NA,15,NA,TGTGCCAGCAGCCGCTCCGGAGGGAGCAATCAGCCCCAGCATTTT,CASSRSGGSNQPQHF
TRBJ2-1,TRBV6-4,TRBD2,17,NA,TGTGCCAGCAGTGACTCCCTGGGACTAGCAGGTTACAATGAGCAGTTCTTC,CASSDSLGLAGYNEQFF
TRBJ2-1,TRBV29-1,NA,16,once,TGCAGCGTTGAAGTATCCCTGACTGAACCCGAGGATGAGCAGTTCTTC,CSVEVSLTEPEDEQFF
TRBJ2-1,TRBV28,NA,15,many,TGTGCCAGCAGTTTTCAGGGGTATTCCTACAATGAGCAGTTCTTC,CASSFQGYSYNEQFF
TRBJ2-7,TRBV6-1,NA,15,NA,TGTGCCAGCAGGGGTTCTCCTCTTAGCTCCTACGAGCAGTACTTC,CASRGSPLSSYEQYF